A selection of T cell receptor beta chains follows, all from one sample in a study of response to subunit inactivated influenza vaccine. MiXCR was run by TCRdb on the RT-PCR reads, yielding one entry per CDR3 protein. The sample contains fewer than 650,000 distinct CDR3 sequences, 13% of which appear only once. The sequences come from PBMCs from blood, collected around seven weeks after vaccination. The receptors here all came from a man aged 50 or older who received an inactivated influenza vaccine. Each CDR3 is given with its conserved first and last residue. A D gene is named only where the DNA matches it firmly. Clone size is given for some rows only: seen once, a few or many times, or a class if the clone is expanded.

abundance: many; v_gene: TRBV10-3; d_gene: NA; j_gene: TRBJ2-2; CDR3aa: CAISESVTANTGELFF; CDR3nt: TGTGCCATCAGTGAGTCGGTGACAGCGAACACCGGGGAGCTGTTTTTT
abundance: many; v_gene: TRBV27; d_gene: NA; j_gene: TRBJ1-1; CDR3aa: CASSLSGTANTEAFF; CDR3nt: TGTGCCAGCAGTTTGTCCGGCACAGCCAACACTGAAGCTTTCTTT
abundance: few; v_gene: TRBV27; d_gene: TRBD2; j_gene: TRBJ2-3; CDR3aa: CASSPRWGHSGRSTDTQYF; CDR3nt: TGTGCCAGCAGTCCTCGGTGGGGGCACAGCGGGAGATCGACAGATACGCAGTATTTT
abundance: few; v_gene: TRBV4-1; d_gene: NA; j_gene: TRBJ2-7; CDR3aa: CASSQESGRGYEQYF; CDR3nt: TGCGCCAGCAGCCAAGAGTCCGGTAGGGGCTACGAGCAGTACTTC
abundance: NA; v_gene: TRBV7-7; d_gene: TRBD2; j_gene: TRBJ2-5; CDR3aa: CASSLSGLAGETQYF; CDR3nt: TGTGCCAGCAGCTTATCCGGACTAGCGGGGGAGACCCAGTACTTC
abundance: NA; v_gene: TRBV10-3; d_gene: NA; j_gene: TRBJ2-2; CDR3aa: CAIIKDRNTGELFF; CDR3nt: TGTGCCATCATTAAGGACAGAAACACCGGGGAGCTGTTTTTT
abundance: NA; v_gene: TRBV20-1; d_gene: TRBD2; j_gene: TRBJ2-5; CDR3aa: CSAPLAGTQETQYF; CDR3nt: TGCAGTGCTCCGCTAGCGGGAACCCAAGAGACCCAGTACTTC
abundance: many; v_gene: TRBV5-1; d_gene: NA; j_gene: TRBJ1-2; CDR3aa: CASSGGQGNVYGYTF; CDR3nt: TGCGCCAGCAGCGGGGGGCAGGGTAACGTCTATGGCTACACCTTC
abundance: many; v_gene: TRBV29-1; d_gene: NA; j_gene: TRBJ2-1; CDR3aa: CSATPASEQFF; CDR3nt: TGCAGCGCCACACCCGCGTCCGAGCAGTTCTTC
abundance: few; v_gene: TRBV30; d_gene: NA; j_gene: TRBJ2-7; CDR3aa: CAWSKGVGSYEQYF; CDR3nt: TGTGCCTGGAGTAAGGGGGTTGGCTCCTACGAGCAGTACTTC
abundance: few; v_gene: TRBV6-1; d_gene: NA; j_gene: TRBJ2-5; CDR3aa: CASSEAPVTQETQYF; CDR3nt: TGTGCCAGCAGTGAAGCGCCCGTTACTCAAGAGACCCAGTACTTC
abundance: many; v_gene: TRBV4-1; d_gene: TRBD2; j_gene: TRBJ2-2; CDR3aa: CASSQGGGRTGELFF; CDR3nt: TGCGCCAGCAGCCAAGGGGGGGGGAGGACCGGGGAGCTGTTTTTT
abundance: NA; v_gene: TRBV12-3/TRBV12-4; d_gene: NA; j_gene: TRBJ1-2; CDR3aa: CASSLTTDYGYTF; CDR3nt: TGTGCCAGCAGTTTAACGACAGACTATGGCTACACCTTC
abundance: few; v_gene: TRBV6-5; d_gene: NA; j_gene: TRBJ1-2; CDR3aa: CASSYVAGTYGYTF; CDR3nt: TGTGCCAGCAGTTACGTCGCAGGGACCTATGGCTACACCTTC
abundance: few; v_gene: TRBV25-1; d_gene: TRBD1; j_gene: TRBJ2-6; CDR3aa: CASSPSLGQMNSGANVLTF; CDR3nt: TGTGCCAGCAGTCCATCTTTGGGACAGATGAACTCTGGGGCCAACGTCCTGACTTTC
abundance: many; v_gene: TRBV15; d_gene: NA; j_gene: TRBJ2-7; CDR3aa: CATSRAGSVSYEQYF; CDR3nt: TGTGCCACCAGCAGAGCTGGCAGTGTATCCTACGAGCAGTACTTC
abundance: NA; v_gene: TRBV20-1; d_gene: TRBD1; j_gene: TRBJ2-7; CDR3aa: CSVRQGAGEQYF; CDR3nt: TGCAGTGTCAGACAGGGGGCCGGCGAGCAGTACTTC
abundance: few; v_gene: TRBV5-6; d_gene: NA; j_gene: TRBJ2-5; CDR3aa: CASSQRGGHRYQETQYF; CDR3nt: TGTGCCAGCAGCCAACGTGGTGGACATAGGTACCAAGAGACCCAGTACTTC
abundance: few; v_gene: TRBV20-1; d_gene: NA; j_gene: TRBJ2-2; CDR3aa: CSARNSGTGELFF; CDR3nt: TGCAGTGCTAGGAATAGCGGCACCGGGGAGCTGTTTTTT
abundance: many; v_gene: TRBV29-1; d_gene: TRBD1; j_gene: TRBJ2-1; CDR3aa: CSVAHLTGGLYNEQFF; CDR3nt: TGCAGCGTTGCCCATCTGACAGGGGGCCTCTACAATGAGCAGTTCTTC
abundance: few; v_gene: TRBV7-2; d_gene: NA; j_gene: TRBJ2-1; CDR3aa: CASSLEAVGEQFF; CDR3nt: TGTGCCAGCAGCTTAGAGGCAGTCGGTGAGCAGTTCTTC
abundance: NA; v_gene: TRBV3-1; d_gene: NA; j_gene: TRBJ2-5; CDR3aa: CASSQGTGYSYGETQYF; CDR3nt: TGTGCCAGCAGCCAGGGCACAGGCTACTCTTATGGGGAGACCCAGTACTTC
abundance: few; v_gene: TRBV9; d_gene: TRBD2; j_gene: TRBJ2-3; CDR3aa: CASSVEGTSGGYTDTQYF; CDR3nt: TGTGCCAGCAGCGTCGAGGGGACTAGCGGGGGTTACACAGATACGCAGTATTTT
abundance: few; v_gene: TRBV29-1; d_gene: TRBD1; j_gene: TRBJ1-2; CDR3aa: CSTGGEGYGYTF; CDR3nt: TGCAGCACAGGGGGCGAGGGGTATGGCTACACCTTC
abundance: few; v_gene: TRBV5-6; d_gene: NA; j_gene: TRBJ1-2; CDR3aa: CASSLFQRPYYGYTF; CDR3nt: TGTGCCAGCAGCTTGTTCCAACGGCCGTACTATGGCTACACCTTC
abundance: NA; v_gene: TRBV20-1; d_gene: TRBD2; j_gene: TRBJ2-3; CDR3aa: CSADPLAGRSTDTQYF; CDR3nt: TGCAGTGCTGATCCTCTAGCGGGAAGATCCACAGATACGCAGTATTTT
abundance: few; v_gene: TRBV20-1; d_gene: TRBD2; j_gene: TRBJ2-1; CDR3aa: CSARDPGGVAGRREQFF; CDR3nt: TGCAGTGCTAGAGACCCAGGTGGGGTAGCGGGACGCAGAGAGCAGTTCTTC
abundance: many; v_gene: TRBV4-3; d_gene: NA; j_gene: TRBJ2-3; CDR3aa: CASSRGTEDTQYF; CDR3nt: TGCGCCAGCAGCCGCGGGACAGAAGATACGCAGTATTTT
abundance: few; v_gene: TRBV12-3/TRBV12-4; d_gene: TRBD2; j_gene: TRBJ2-3; CDR3aa: CASTLAGPPTDTQYF; CDR3nt: TGTGCCAGCACCCTAGCGGGCCCACCCACAGATACGCAGTATTTT
abundance: many; v_gene: TRBV5-1; d_gene: NA; j_gene: TRBJ1-2; CDR3aa: CASSLEGVHGYTF; CDR3nt: TGCGCCAGCAGCTTGGAAGGGGTGCATGGCTACACCTTC
abundance: NA; v_gene: TRBV12-3/TRBV12-4; d_gene: NA; j_gene: TRBJ2-3; CDR3aa: CASRELVLDTQYF; CDR3nt: TGTGCCAGCAGAGAACTAGTCTTAGATACGCAGTATTTT
abundance: NA; v_gene: TRBV20-1; d_gene: NA; j_gene: TRBJ1-4; CDR3aa: CSAKLTVSGEKLFF; CDR3nt: TGCAGTGCTAAATTGACAGTTTCGGGTGAAAAACTGTTTTTT
abundance: NA; v_gene: TRBV4-1; d_gene: TRBD1; j_gene: TRBJ1-5; CDR3aa: CASSQVIRTGYSNQPQHF; CDR3nt: TGCGCCAGCAGCCAAGTGATAAGGACAGGGTATTCTAATCAGCCCCAGCATTTT
abundance: many; v_gene: TRBV7-9; d_gene: NA; j_gene: TRBJ2-5; CDR3aa: CASSLPNSRETQYF; CDR3nt: TGTGCCAGCAGCTTACCTAACAGTCGGGAGACCCAGTACTTC
abundance: NA; v_gene: TRBV10-2; d_gene: NA; j_gene: TRBJ2-3; CDR3aa: CASSESKLQAQYF; CDR3nt: TGCGCCAGCAGTGAGTCGAAGCTGCAAGCGCAGTATTTT
abundance: NA; v_gene: TRBV29-1; d_gene: NA; j_gene: TRBJ2-7; CDR3aa: CSAFLVGEQYF; CDR3nt: TGCAGCGCCTTCCTAGTTGGAGAGCAGTACTTC
abundance: few; v_gene: TRBV12-3/TRBV12-4; d_gene: TRBD1; j_gene: TRBJ1-4; CDR3aa: CASSPPDRAKLFF; CDR3nt: TGTGCCAGCAGTCCCCCAGACAGGGCAAAACTGTTTTTT
abundance: NA; v_gene: TRBV7-8; d_gene: TRBD2; j_gene: TRBJ2-5; CDR3aa: CASSSRRIAGRETQYF; CDR3nt: TGTGCCAGCAGCTCGAGGAGGATAGCGGGAAGGGAGACCCAGTACTTC
abundance: many; v_gene: TRBV5-6; d_gene: NA; j_gene: TRBJ1-1; CDR3aa: CASSLIQLNTEAFF; CDR3nt: TGTGCCAGCAGCTTAATACAGCTGAACACTGAAGCTTTCTTT
abundance: few; v_gene: TRBV4-2; d_gene: TRBD2; j_gene: TRBJ2-3; CDR3aa: CASSQAPTRGGGTDTQYF; CDR3nt: TGTGCCAGCAGCCAAGCACCCACCCGGGGGGGCGGCACAGATACGCAGTATTTT
abundance: many; v_gene: TRBV12-3/TRBV12-4; d_gene: TRBD2; j_gene: TRBJ2-3; CDR3aa: CASITGGVSTDTQYF; CDR3nt: TGTGCCAGCATTACCGGGGGGGTCAGCACAGATACGCAGTATTTT
abundance: NA; v_gene: TRBV28; d_gene: TRBD1; j_gene: TRBJ1-2; CDR3aa: CASSSDRGFGGYTF; CDR3nt: TGTGCCAGCAGTTCGGACAGGGGGTTTGGTGGCTACACCTTC
abundance: NA; v_gene: TRBV6-1; d_gene: NA; j_gene: TRBJ2-3; CDR3aa: CATSPGLSTDTQYF; CDR3nt: TGTGCCACCTCTCCCGGCTTGAGCACAGATACGCAGTATTTT
abundance: few; v_gene: TRBV4-3; d_gene: TRBD1; j_gene: TRBJ1-3; CDR3aa: CASSQAGTGGRYTIYF; CDR3nt: TGCGCCAGCAGCCAGGCCGGGACAGGGGGAAGATACACCATATATTTT
abundance: NA; v_gene: TRBV5-1; d_gene: NA; j_gene: TRBJ2-1; CDR3aa: CASSLGPRAQGEQFF; CDR3nt: TGCGCCAGCAGCTTGGGGCCGCGAGCCCAGGGCGAGCAGTTCTTC
abundance: few; v_gene: TRBV12-3/TRBV12-4; d_gene: TRBD2; j_gene: TRBJ2-1; CDR3aa: CASTRLAGDNEQFF; CDR3nt: TGTGCCAGCACCCGACTAGCGGGGGACAATGAGCAGTTCTTC
abundance: many; v_gene: TRBV4-3; d_gene: TRBD1; j_gene: TRBJ1-4; CDR3aa: CASSQVPGQGNEKLFF; CDR3nt: TGCGCCAGCAGCCAAGTACCGGGACAGGGGAATGAAAAACTGTTTTTT
abundance: NA; v_gene: TRBV4-3; d_gene: NA; j_gene: TRBJ2-7; CDR3aa: CASSQDRGSSGEQYF; CDR3nt: TGCGCCAGCAGCCAAGATAGGGGGTCATCGGGCGAGCAGTACTTC
abundance: many; v_gene: TRBV7-9; d_gene: NA; j_gene: TRBJ2-1; CDR3aa: CASSDRQGGHNEQFF; CDR3nt: TGTGCCAGCAGCGATCGACAGGGAGGGCACAATGAGCAGTTCTTC
abundance: few; v_gene: TRBV18; d_gene: TRBD1; j_gene: TRBJ1-3; CDR3aa: CASSPGTGTGNTIYF; CDR3nt: TGTGCCAGCTCACCAGGGACAGGGACTGGAAACACCATATATTTT
abundance: NA; v_gene: TRBV5-1; d_gene: NA; j_gene: TRBJ2-5; CDR3aa: CASSLGGFKEETQYF; CDR3nt: TGCGCCAGCAGCCTAGGGGGATTTAAGGAGGAGACCCAGTACTTC
abundance: NA; v_gene: TRBV15; d_gene: TRBD1; j_gene: TRBJ1-4; CDR3aa: CATSAVQGAREKLFF; CDR3nt: TGTGCCACCAGCGCCGTACAGGGGGCGCGAGAAAAACTGTTTTTT
abundance: NA; v_gene: TRBV11-2; d_gene: NA; j_gene: TRBJ2-2; CDR3aa: CAVRTANTGELFF; CDR3nt: TGTGCCGTAAGGACAGCGAACACCGGGGAGCTGTTTTTT
abundance: NA; v_gene: TRBV20-1; d_gene: NA; j_gene: TRBJ1-2; CDR3aa: CSARVTQGLELSF; CDR3nt: TGCAGTGCTAGGGTCACACAGGGATTGGAGCTCTCCTTC
abundance: few; v_gene: TRBV15; d_gene: NA; j_gene: TRBJ2-5; CDR3aa: CATSRDLGLGTQYF; CDR3nt: TGTGCCACCAGCAGAGATCTAGGGCTAGGGACCCAGTACTTC
abundance: few; v_gene: TRBV15; d_gene: TRBD2; j_gene: TRBJ2-2; CDR3aa: CATSRGGRETGELFF; CDR3nt: TGTGCCACCAGCCGGGGGGGCCGGGAAACCGGGGAGCTGTTTTTT
abundance: few; v_gene: TRBV20-1; d_gene: NA; j_gene: TRBJ1-1; CDR3aa: CSAREGMVRGWNTEAFF; CDR3nt: TGCAGTGCTAGAGAAGGAATGGTTCGGGGATGGAACACTGAAGCTTTCTTT
abundance: NA; v_gene: TRBV28; d_gene: TRBD1; j_gene: TRBJ2-2; CDR3aa: CASKYGQGALGELFF; CDR3nt: TGTGCCAGCAAATACGGACAGGGGGCTTTGGGGGAGCTGTTTTTT
abundance: NA; v_gene: TRBV7-2; d_gene: TRBD1; j_gene: TRBJ2-5; CDR3aa: CASSWTGPETQYF; CDR3nt: TGTGCCAGCAGCTGGACAGGGCCAGAGACCCAGTACTTC